The TCR beta chain under discussion was sequenced for a study of technical replicates of blood from several donors. The repertoire was sequenced with immunoSEQ multiplex PCR; TCRdb's copy has only in-frame clones and lacks some. This sample yields about 58,000 clones, of which around 91% are seen a single time; about 3.8% belongs to the top ten. The junction had 10 bases not matched to a gene; V was cut back by 4 bases and J by 4 bases. CDR1 and CDR2 (germline): SGHDT, YYEEEE. There are 15 residues in the CDR3. The source material was PBMCs. The rearrangement links TRBV5-6 to TRBJ1-2, with 7 bases lining up with TRBD1. This TCR derives from a human donor in good health. Some clones in this sample may be carry-over from other donors' samples. The CDR3, as DNA: TGTGCCAGCAGCCCGGAAATGGGACAGCCCTATGGCTACACCTTC. Its protein is CASSPEMGQPYGYTF.